Following are 5 T cell receptor beta chains from one sample sequenced in a study of naive and memory T cell subsets. Study-wide results and caveats: Possibly reflecting memory cells re-expressing CD45RA, a few larger clonotypes occurred in naive repertoires, especially CD8.

Two oligonucleotides, mixed equimolar, formed the beta constant-region primer covering TRBC1 and TRBC2. Ligated cDNA was amplified by four rounds of PCR with nested alpha and beta constant-region primers and SP2. TCRdb reprocessed the UMI-ligation and nested PCR reads via MiXCR and lists one record per CDR3 protein. The data contain roughly 99,000 distinct CDR3 sequences, around 11% of them seen just once; the ten biggest clones take up about 0.14%. No antigen is known for these receptors. The sequenced sample consisted of naive CD4+ T cells from blood. These receptors were taken from a human donor in good health.

CDR3 loop: CASSLASGGARGNEQFF. As DNA, the CDR3 is TGTGCCAGCAGCTTAGCTAGCGGGGGGGCCCGTGGAAATGAGCAGTTCTTC. This chain links TRBV7-6 with TRBJ2-1; 11 bases match TRBD2. Germline CDR1 is SGHVS and CDR2 is FNYEAQ. This CDR3 region has 17 residues. The ends lost 0 bases at V and 7 bases at J; junction bases unmatched: 8.

This clonotype was seen many times. The J gene is TRBJ2-7, the V gene TRBV19; 7 bases map to TRBD1. V dropped 5 bases and J dropped 6; count of bases not matched to a gene: 13. The germline CDR1 and CDR2 sequences are LNHDA and SQIVND (reference sequence). The CDR3 is made up of 15 amino acids. For the CDR3, the DNA is TGTGCCAGTAGTCAGGAGAACAGGGGTCCAGGCGAGCAGTACTTC. Protein sequence: CASSQENRGPGEQYF.

In this sample, this clonotype turned up a few times. The chain recombines TRBV29-1 with TRBJ1-1; no definite D call. The CDR3 covers 14 residues. Germline assignment: CDR1 SQVTM and CDR2 ANQGSEA. The V gene lost 3 bases and the J gene lost 1 base, with 12 bases spanning the gap. This CDR3 reads CSVETLVGNTEAFF. DNA for the CDR3: TGCAGCGTTGAGACATTGGTGGGGAACACTGAAGCTTTCTTT.

This clonotype was counted only a few times. The chain is built from TRBV20-1 and TRBJ1-5, with TRBD1 matching 8 bases. CDR1 and CDR2 from the germline V gene are DFQATT and SNEGSKA (reference sequence). J lost 4 bases, V lost 3 bases, and 5 bases had no gene match. The length of the CDR3 is 14 residues. CDR3 residues: CSARPRTGNQPQHF. CDR3 coding DNA: TGCAGTGCTAGGCCCCGGACAGGGAATCAGCCCCAGCATTTT.

Many counts were recorded for this clonotype. The genes are TRBV14 and TRBJ2-7; D gene uncertain. The CDR3 has 13 amino acids. Germline-derived CDR1 and CDR2 are SGHDN and FVKESK. Between the trimmed V and J ends, which lost 6 bases and 1 base, there was a span of 10 bases. This chain's CDR3 is CASSQELSYEQYF. The CDR3 coding sequence is TGTGCCAGCAGTCAGGAGCTGTCCTACGAGCAGTACTTC.